The 18 T cell receptor beta chains below come from one sample, sequenced in a study of STAT5B mutations in CD4+ large granular lymphocyte leukemia (dated by TCRdb to between 2021 and 2023). Library method: the immunoSEQ multiplex PCR assay. Imported from immuneACCESS, the table was reduced by TCRdb to in-frame sequences with V and J called. These copies leave out some clones; in studies compared against another copy, an unresolved V gene accounts for under half, and the cause of the remainder is not known. The sample includes about 30,000 clones, with 79% observed a single time. The ten largest account for around 2.3% of the sample. The sample consisted of CD4+ T cells from blood buffy coats. Receptor source: a human donor in good health.

This clone appeared a few times. V and J are TRBV19 and TRBJ2-7; D possibly uses TRBD1 or TRBD2 (5 bases each). CDR3 length equals 13 residues. CDR1 and CDR2 (germline): LNHDA, SQIVND (reference sequence). The ends were cut back, 6 bases at V and 5 bases at J, with 14 bases in the middle. CDR3 sequence reads: CASSPTGTDEQYF. DNA for the CDR3: TGTGCCAGTAGCCCCACTGGGACGGACGAGCAGTACTTC.

The CDR3: CASSSGAYQETQYF. DNA for the CDR3: TGTGCCAGCAGTTCAGGGGCTTACCAAGAGACCCAGTACTTC. The chain is built from TRBV7-9 and TRBJ2-5; tentatively, D is TRBD1 (6 bases). V lost 6 bases to trimming and J lost 0 bases, with 11 bases between them. CDR1 is SEHNR, CDR2 FQNEAQ, per germline (reference sequence). This CDR3 region has 14 residues.

V gene TRBV5-4 combines with J gene TRBJ2-5, with 10 bases fitting TRBD1. The CDR3 is 15 residues long. Germline V gives CDR1 SGHNT, CDR2 YYREEE (reference sequence). Germline trimming cut 3 bases from V and 5 bases from J; bases unmatched to any gene: 7. CDR3 DNA sequence: TGTGCCAGCAGCTCCCGGGACAGGGGCTTTGAGACCCAGTACTTC. As protein: CASSSRDRGFETQYF. The full variable domain, its missing parts supplied by reference TRBV5-4 and TRBJ2-5, is ETGVTQSPTHLIKTRGQQVTLRCSSQSGHNTVSWYQQALGQGPQFIFQYYREEENGRGNFPPRFSGLQFPNYSSELNVNALELDDSALYLCASSSRDRGFETQYFGPGTRLLVL.

The chain combines TRBV6-4 with TRBJ2-7; D is unclear. There are 11 residues in the CDR3. The V end was cut by 3 bases, the J end by 7 bases, with 7 bases between. Per the germline V gene, CDR1 is MRHNA and CDR2 is SNTAGT. The CDR3 protein is CASSEQREQYF. The CDR3 region has the DNA TGTGCCAGCAGTGAACAGAGGGAGCAGTACTTC.

The chain employs TRBV4-1 and TRBJ1-1; a possible D gene is TRBD1 (6 bases). The ends were cut back, 1 base at V and 10 bases at J, with 19 bases in the middle. The CDR3 loop spans 15 amino acids. CDR1 MGHRA and CDR2 YSYEKL come from the germline V gene. CDR3 region: CASSQGGLGGATAFF. The CDR3 nucleotides are TGCGCCAGCAGCCAAGGAGGTCTCGGGGGGGCCACAGCTTTCTTT.

The rearrangement uses TRBV27 and TRBJ2-7, with 9 bases fitting TRBD2. Losses at the gene ends were 2 bases for V and 2 bases for J; bases not matched to a gene: 1. Germline V gene data show CDR1 as MNHEY and CDR2 as SMNVEV (reference sequence). This CDR3 contains 14 residues. CDR3: CASSLAGGTYEQYF. The DNA of the CDR3 is TGTGCCAGCAGTTTAGCGGGGGGGACCTACGAGCAGTACTTC.

V and J are TRBV5-8 and TRBJ1-1; TRBD1 might be the D (5 bases). Germline-derived CDR1 and CDR2 are SGHTS and YDEGEE. V lost 2 bases and J 1 base, leaving 6 bases between the germline ends. The CDR3 extends over 13 amino acids. The CDR3 loop is CASSFGGNTEAFF. CDR3 in DNA: TGTGCCAGCAGCTTTGGGGGGAACACTGAAGCTTTCTTT.

This clone was detected a few times. This chain joins TRBV4-2 and TRBJ2-1; 10 bases line up with TRBD2. The CDR3 extends over 17 amino acids. Per the germline V gene, CDR1 is LGHNA and CDR2 is YNFKEQ. V shed 3 bases, J shed 0 bases, and the junction held 5 bases outside the gene matches. DNA of the CDR3: TGTGCCAGCAGCCAGCTAGCGGGAGCTAGCTCCTACAATGAGCAGTTCTTC. Encoded protein: CASSQLAGASSYNEQFF.

The chain joins TRBV7-2 to TRBJ2-1; D is uncertain. The CDR3 length is 15 residues. The V end was cut by 2 bases, the J end by 9 bases, with 17 bases between. Germline CDR1 is SGHTA and CDR2 is FQGNSA. The CDR3 spells CASSLNWRLFGEQFF. CDR3 nucleotide sequence: TGTGCCAGCAGCTTAAATTGGCGGCTGTTCGGTGAGCAGTTCTTC.

The rearrangement links TRBV9 to TRBJ1-6; the match to TRBD1 covers 9 bases. CDR3 length equals 15 residues. V was clipped by 2 bases and J by 7 bases; unmatched bases: 4. CDR1 and CDR2 from the germline V gene are SGDLS and YYNGEE. This CDR3 reads CASSVGTGSNSPLHF. The CDR3 bases are TGTGCCAGCAGCGTCGGGACAGGGAGCAATTCACCCCTCCACTTT.

This clone has a single count. The rearrangement joins TRBV6-1 to TRBJ2-7; 7 bases line up with TRBD2. This CDR3 spans 18 amino acids. Germline-derived CDR1 and CDR2 are MNHNS and SASEGT. Trimming cost V 3 bases and J 12 bases; bases outside gene matches: 26. This chain's CDR3 is CASSEIGRVGPTRPNRYF. The CDR3 region has the DNA TGTGCCAGCAGTGAGATAGGGAGGGTGGGTCCTACGCGTCCCAATCGGTACTTC.

This clone turned up a few times. Other DNA sequences within the sample encode an identical CDR3. The chain is built from TRBV5-8 and TRBJ1-2; D call uncertain. Between the trimmed V and J ends, which lost 0 bases and 8 bases, there was a span of 8 bases. Germline V gene lookup returns CDR1 SGHTS and CDR2 YDEGEE. CDR3 size: 12 residues. Here the CDR3 reads CASSLARQGYTF. CDR3 in DNA: TGTGCCAGCAGCTTGGCCAGGCAGGGCTACACCTTC.

The rearrangement joins TRBV9 to TRBJ1-6; the D gene is possibly TRBD1 (6 bases). This CDR3 spans 13 amino acids. Germline CDR1 is SGDLS and CDR2 is YYNGEE. Trimming pared 4 bases from V and 6 bases from J, leaving 8 bases between. Here the CDR3 reads CASSTGSNSPLHF. The CDR3 region has the DNA TGTGCCAGCAGCACAGGGTCTAATTCACCCCTCCACTTT.

The genes are TRBV30 and TRBJ2-5; either TRBD1 or TRBD2 may supply D (5 bases each). The germline CDR1 and CDR2 sequences are GTSNPN and SVGIG (reference sequence). Trimming shortened V by 2 bases and J by 5 bases, and 12 bases separated the two germline ends. The CDR3 sequence is 13 residues long. CDR3 region: CAWSRDQSETQYF. The DNA for the CDR3 is TGTGCCTGGAGTCGGGACCAATCGGAGACCCAGTACTTC.

The rearrangement links TRBV28 to TRBJ2-3; 9 nucleotides align to TRBD2. V was clipped by 5 bases and J by 3 bases; unmatched bases: 6. The CDR3 contains 15 residues. Germline loops: CDR1 MDHEN, CDR2 SYDVKM. The CDR3 bases are TGTGCCAGCAGTCTAGCGGGGTCGCATACAGATACGCAGTATTTT. Protein: CASSLAGSHTDTQYF.

This clone occurred a few times. This chain links TRBV11-3 with TRBJ1-5, with no clear D. CDR1 and CDR2 (germline): SGHNT, YENEEA. The CDR3 runs to 13 residues. V shed 5 bases and J shed 5 bases, with 10 bases lying between them. CDR3 DNA: TGTGCCAGCAGCCGTGGGTTAGATCAGCCCCAGCATTTT. It specifies CASSRGLDQPQHF.

The chain is built from TRBV30 and TRBJ2-7, with unresolved D. The CDR3 spans 13 residues. The germline CDR1 and CDR2 sequences are GTSNPN and SVGIG (reference sequence). Trimming left V 4 bases short and J 5 bases short, with 15 bases between. CDR3 nucleotide sequence: TGTGCCTGGAAGAGGATTCCCCCCAACGAGCAGTACTTC. Its protein is CAWKRIPPNEQYF. The variable domain in full, completed from reference TRBV30 and TRBJ2-7, reads SQTIHQWPATLVQPVGSPLSLECTVEGTSNPNLYWYRQAAGRGLQLLFYSVGIGQISSEVPQNLSASRPQDRQFILSSKKLLLSDSGFYLCAWKRIPPNEQYFGPGTRLTVT.

The genes are TRBV29-1 and TRBJ2-1; D may be TRBD1 (6 bases). Germline values: CDR1 SQVTM, CDR2 ANQGSEA. The CDR3 loop spans 12 amino acids. V was pared by 7 bases and J by 7 bases, with 14 bases between. CDR3 region: CSGMTGTNEQFF. Here the CDR3 DNA reads TGCAGCGGGATGACAGGAACGAATGAGCAGTTCTTC.